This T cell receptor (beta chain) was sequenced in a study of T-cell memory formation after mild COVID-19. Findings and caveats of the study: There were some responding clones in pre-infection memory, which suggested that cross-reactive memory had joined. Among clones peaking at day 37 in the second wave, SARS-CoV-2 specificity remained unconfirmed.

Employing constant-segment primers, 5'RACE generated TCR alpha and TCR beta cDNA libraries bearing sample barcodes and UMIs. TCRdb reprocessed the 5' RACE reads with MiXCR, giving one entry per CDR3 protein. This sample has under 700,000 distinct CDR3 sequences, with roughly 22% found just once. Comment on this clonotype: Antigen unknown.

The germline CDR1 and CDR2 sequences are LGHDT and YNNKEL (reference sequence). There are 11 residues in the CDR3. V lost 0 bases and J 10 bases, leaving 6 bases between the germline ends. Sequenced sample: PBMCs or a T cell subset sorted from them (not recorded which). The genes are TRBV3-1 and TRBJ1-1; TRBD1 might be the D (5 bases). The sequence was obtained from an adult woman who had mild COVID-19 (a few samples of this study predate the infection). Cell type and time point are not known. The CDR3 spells CASSQDQGAFF. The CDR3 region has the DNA TGTGCCAGCAGCCAAGATCAGGGAGCTTTCTTT. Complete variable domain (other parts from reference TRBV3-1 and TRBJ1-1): DTAVSQTPKYLVTQMGNDKSIKCEQNLGHDTMYWYKQDSKKFLKIMFSYNNKELIINETVPNRFSPKSPDKAHLNLHINSLELGDSAVYFCASSQDQGAFFGQGTRLTVV.